This TCR beta chain was documented in a study of PD-L1 blockade in urothelial cancer. About the research overall: Analysis of blood occurred 3 weeks (second dose) and 6 weeks after treatment start. Among blood samples, the median T cell count was 141,255.

V was pared by 3 bases and J by 0 bases, with 13 bases between. CDR1 and CDR2 (germline): LNHDA, SQIVND (reference sequence). The CDR3 consists of 16 residues. By proportion, this clone is medium-sized. Assay used: immunoSEQ multiplex PCR; TCRdb lists only in-frame clones, some missing. The sample contains around 100,000 clones, roughly 84% of which appear only once. Documented time point: pretreatment peripheral blood. The sequence derives from a man aged 55-75 years with urothelial cancer. This chain uses TRBV19 with TRBJ2-3; tentative D call: TRBD2 (6 bases). Specimen: PBMCs, collected around atezolizumab (anti-PD-L1) treatment. CDR3 sequence: CASSILAETSTDTQYF. CDR3 DNA: TGTGCCAGTAGTATTTTAGCGGAAACTAGCACAGATACGCAGTATTTT.